This TCR beta chain was sequenced for a study of blood T cell repertoires in COVID-19. On the study more broadly: COVID-19 samples collected from the United States, Italy and Spain covered acute and convalescent phases. T cells, B-cell-depleted T cells, or PBMCs supplied cDNA or gDNA.

The sample holds a few counts of this clone. The junction had 3 bases not matched to a gene; V was cut back by 2 bases and J by 5 bases. The V gene's germline CDR1 is MNHEY and CDR2 SMNVEV (reference sequence). The CDR3 has 15 amino acids. The data were produced by immunoSEQ multiplex PCR, yet TCRdb's version contains in-frame clones alone and is incomplete. This table holds 300,000 or so clones, 70% to 90% found once. The sample was peripheral blood. The rearrangement joins TRBV27 to TRBJ1-4; 9 bases fit TRBD1. The TCR originated in a woman in her twenties or thirties who had recovered from COVID-19. For the CDR3, the DNA is TGTGCCAGCAGTTTAAGTGGACAGGGGAATGAAAAACTGTTTTTT. Translating it yields CASSLSGQGNEKLFF. Using reference TRBV27 and TRBJ1-4 for the parts outside the CDR3, the full variable domain is EAQVTQNPRYLITVTGKKLTVTCSQNMNHEYMSWYRQDPGLGLRQIYYSMNVEVTDKGDVPEGYKVSRKEKRNFPLILESPSPNQTSLYFCASSLSGQGNEKLFFGSGTQLSVL.